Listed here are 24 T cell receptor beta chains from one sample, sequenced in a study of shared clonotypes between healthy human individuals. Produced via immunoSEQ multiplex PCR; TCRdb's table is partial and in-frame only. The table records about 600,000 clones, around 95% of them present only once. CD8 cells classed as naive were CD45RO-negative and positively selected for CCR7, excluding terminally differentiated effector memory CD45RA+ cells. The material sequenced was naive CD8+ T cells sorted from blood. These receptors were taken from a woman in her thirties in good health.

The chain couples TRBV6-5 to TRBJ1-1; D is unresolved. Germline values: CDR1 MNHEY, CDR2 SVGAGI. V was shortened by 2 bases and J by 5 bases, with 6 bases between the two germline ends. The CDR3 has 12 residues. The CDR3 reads CASSYGSTEAFF. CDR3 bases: TGTGCCAGCAGTTACGGGTCTACTGAAGCTTTCTTT.

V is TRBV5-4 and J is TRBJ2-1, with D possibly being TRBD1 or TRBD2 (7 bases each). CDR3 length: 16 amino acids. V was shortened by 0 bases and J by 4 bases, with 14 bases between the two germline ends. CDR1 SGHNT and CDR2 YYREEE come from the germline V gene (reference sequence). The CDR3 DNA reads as TGTGCCAGCAGCTTGGCCCAGGGGGGGTTATACAATGAGCAGTTCTTC. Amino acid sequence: CASSLAQGGLYNEQFF.

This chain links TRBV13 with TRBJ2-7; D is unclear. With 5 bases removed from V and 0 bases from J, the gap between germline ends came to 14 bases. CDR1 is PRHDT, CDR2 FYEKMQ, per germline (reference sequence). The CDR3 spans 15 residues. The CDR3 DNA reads TGTGCCAGCAGCCCCCCCTTCGGCAGCTCCTACGAGCAGTACTTC. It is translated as CASSPPFGSSYEQYF.

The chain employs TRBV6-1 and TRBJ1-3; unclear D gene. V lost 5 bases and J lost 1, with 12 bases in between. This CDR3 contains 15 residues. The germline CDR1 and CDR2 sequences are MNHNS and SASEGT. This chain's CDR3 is CASSLGTDSGNTIYF. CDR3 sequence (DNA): TGTGCCAGCAGTTTGGGAACGGATTCTGGAAACACCATATATTTT.

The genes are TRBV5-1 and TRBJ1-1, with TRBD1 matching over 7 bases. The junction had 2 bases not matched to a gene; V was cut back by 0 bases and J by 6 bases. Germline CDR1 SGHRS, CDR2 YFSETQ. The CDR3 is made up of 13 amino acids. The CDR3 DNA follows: TGCGCCAGCAGCTTGGCTAGGGGGCCTGAAGCTTTCTTT. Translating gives CASSLARGPEAFF.

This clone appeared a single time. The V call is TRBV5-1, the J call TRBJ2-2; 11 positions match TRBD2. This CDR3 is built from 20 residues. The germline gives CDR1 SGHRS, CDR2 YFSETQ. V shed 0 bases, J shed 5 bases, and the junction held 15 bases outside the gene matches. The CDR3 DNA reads TGCGCCAGCAGCTTGGCGCCTAGCGGGAGGATTTATAGGTATACCGGGGAGCTGTTTTTT. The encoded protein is CASSLAPSGRIYRYTGELFF.

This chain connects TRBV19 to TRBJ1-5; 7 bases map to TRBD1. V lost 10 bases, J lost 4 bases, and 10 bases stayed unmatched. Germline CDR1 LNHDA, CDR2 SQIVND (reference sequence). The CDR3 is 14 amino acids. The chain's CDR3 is CAIDPTGLNQPQHF. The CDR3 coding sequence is TGTGCCATTGACCCGACAGGGTTGAATCAGCCCCAGCATTTT.

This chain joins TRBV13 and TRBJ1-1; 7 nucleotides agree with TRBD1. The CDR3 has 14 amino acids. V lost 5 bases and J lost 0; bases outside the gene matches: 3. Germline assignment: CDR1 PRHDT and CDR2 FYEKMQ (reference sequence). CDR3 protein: CASSHGTVNTEAFF. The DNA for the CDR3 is TGTGCCAGCAGCCACGGGACAGTGAACACTGAAGCTTTCTTT. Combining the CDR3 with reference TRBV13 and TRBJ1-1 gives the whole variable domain AAGVIQSPRHLIKEKRETATLKCYPIPRHDTVYWYQQGPGQDPQFLISFYEKMQSDKGSIPDRFSAQQFSDYHSELNMSSLELGDSALYFCASSHGTVNTEAFFGQGTRLTVV.

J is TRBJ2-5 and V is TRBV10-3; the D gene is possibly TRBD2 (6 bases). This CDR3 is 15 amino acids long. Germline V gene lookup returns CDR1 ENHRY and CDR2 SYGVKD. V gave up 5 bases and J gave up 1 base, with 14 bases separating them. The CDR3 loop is CAISPGTLVQETQYF. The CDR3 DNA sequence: TGTGCCATCAGTCCCGGGACTTTAGTCCAAGAGACCCAGTACTTC.

Written as DNA, the CDR3 is TGTGCCAGTAGTATAAGGACCTCGAACACTGAAGCTTTCTTT. Translating gives CASSIRTSNTEAFF. This chain joins TRBV19 and TRBJ1-1, with D uncertain. Germline V gene lookup returns CDR1 LNHDA and CDR2 SQIVND (reference sequence). Trimming left V 2 bases short and J 1 base short, with 8 bases between. The CDR3 totals 14 residues.

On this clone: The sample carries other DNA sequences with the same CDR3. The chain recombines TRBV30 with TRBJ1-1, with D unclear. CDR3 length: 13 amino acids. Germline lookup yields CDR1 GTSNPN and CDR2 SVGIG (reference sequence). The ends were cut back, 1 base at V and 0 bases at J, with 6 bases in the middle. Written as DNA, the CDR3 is TGTGCCTGGAGTGAAGGCCTGAACACTGAAGCTTTCTTT. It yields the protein CAWSEGLNTEAFF.

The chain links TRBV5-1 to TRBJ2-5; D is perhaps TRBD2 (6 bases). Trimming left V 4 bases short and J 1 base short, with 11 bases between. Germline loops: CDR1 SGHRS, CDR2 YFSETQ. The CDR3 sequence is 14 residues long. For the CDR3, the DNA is TGCGCCAGCAGCCCATGGGACTTCCAAGAGACCCAGTACTTC. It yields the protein CASSPWDFQETQYF.

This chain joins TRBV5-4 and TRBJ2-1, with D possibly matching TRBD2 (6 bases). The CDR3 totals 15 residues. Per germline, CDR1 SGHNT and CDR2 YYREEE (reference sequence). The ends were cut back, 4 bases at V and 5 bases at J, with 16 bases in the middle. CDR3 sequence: CASSPRDFPDNEQFF. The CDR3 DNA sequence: TGTGCCAGCAGCCCCCGGGACTTCCCGGACAATGAGCAGTTCTTC.

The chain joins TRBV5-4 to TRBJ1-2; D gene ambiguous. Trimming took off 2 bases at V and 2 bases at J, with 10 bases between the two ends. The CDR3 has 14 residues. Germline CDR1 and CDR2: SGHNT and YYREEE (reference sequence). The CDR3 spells CASSLSGSNYGYTF. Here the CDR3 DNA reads TGTGCCAGCAGCTTATCGGGCAGCAACTATGGCTACACCTTC. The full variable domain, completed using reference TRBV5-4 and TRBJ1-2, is ETGVTQSPTHLIKTRGQQVTLRCSSQSGHNTVSWYQQALGQGPQFIFQYYREEENGRGNFPPRFSGLQFPNYSSELNVNALELDDSALYLCASSLSGSNYGYTFGSGTRLTVV.

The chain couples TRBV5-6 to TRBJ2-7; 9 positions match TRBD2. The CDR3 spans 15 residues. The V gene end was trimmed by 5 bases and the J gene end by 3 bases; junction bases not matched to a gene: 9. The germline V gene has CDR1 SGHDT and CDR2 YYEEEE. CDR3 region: CASRVAGGPGYEQYF. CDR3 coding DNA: TGTGCCAGCAGGGTGGCGGGAGGGCCTGGCTACGAGCAGTACTTC.

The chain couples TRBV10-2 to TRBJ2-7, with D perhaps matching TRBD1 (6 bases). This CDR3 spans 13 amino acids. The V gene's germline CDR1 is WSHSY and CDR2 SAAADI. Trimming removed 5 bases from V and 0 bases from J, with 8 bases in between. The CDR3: CASSWDNSYEQYF. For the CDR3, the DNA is TGCGCCAGCAGTTGGGACAACTCCTACGAGCAGTACTTC.

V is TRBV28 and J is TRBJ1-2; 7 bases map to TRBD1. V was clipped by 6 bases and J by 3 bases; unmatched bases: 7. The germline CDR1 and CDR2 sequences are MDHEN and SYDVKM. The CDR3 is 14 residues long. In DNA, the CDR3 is TGTGCCAGCAGCCGGCGGGACAGTTACTATGGCTACACCTTC. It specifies CASSRRDSYYGYTF.

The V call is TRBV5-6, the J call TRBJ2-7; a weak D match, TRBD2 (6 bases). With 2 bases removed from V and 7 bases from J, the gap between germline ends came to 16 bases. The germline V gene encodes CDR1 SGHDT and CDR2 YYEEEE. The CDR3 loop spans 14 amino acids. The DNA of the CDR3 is TGTGCCAGCAGCTTTGGATCAGGCGGGAAGGAGCAGTACTTC. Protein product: CASSFGSGGKEQYF.

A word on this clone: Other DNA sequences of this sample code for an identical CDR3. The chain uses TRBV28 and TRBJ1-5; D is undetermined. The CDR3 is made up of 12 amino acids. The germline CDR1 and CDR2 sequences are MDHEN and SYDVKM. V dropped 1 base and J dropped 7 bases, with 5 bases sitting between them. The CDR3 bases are TGTGCCAGCAGTTTATACGGGCAGCCCCAGCATTTT. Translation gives CASSLYGQPQHF.

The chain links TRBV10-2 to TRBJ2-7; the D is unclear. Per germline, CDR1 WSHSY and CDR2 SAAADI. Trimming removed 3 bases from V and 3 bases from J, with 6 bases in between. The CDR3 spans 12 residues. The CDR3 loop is CASSEDNYEQYF. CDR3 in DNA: TGCGCCAGCAGTGAAGACAACTACGAGCAGTACTTC.

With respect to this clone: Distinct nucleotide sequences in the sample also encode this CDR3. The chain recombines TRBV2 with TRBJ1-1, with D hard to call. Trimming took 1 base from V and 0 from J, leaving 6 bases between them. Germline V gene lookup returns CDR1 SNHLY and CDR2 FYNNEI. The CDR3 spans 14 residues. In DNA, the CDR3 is TGTGCCAGCAGTGAAGGACACCTGAACACTGAAGCTTTCTTT. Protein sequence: CASSEGHLNTEAFF.

In DNA, the CDR3 is TGTGCCAGCACCCCGGTGGGGGGCACTGGAAACACCATATATTTT. It encodes CASTPVGGTGNTIYF. The chain has TRBV27 and TRBJ1-3; D may be TRBD1 (6 bases). The length of the CDR3 is 15 residues. Germline V gene data show CDR1 as MNHEY and CDR2 as SMNVEV (reference sequence). The germline V and J ends were trimmed by 7 bases and 2 bases, with 15 bases remaining between them.

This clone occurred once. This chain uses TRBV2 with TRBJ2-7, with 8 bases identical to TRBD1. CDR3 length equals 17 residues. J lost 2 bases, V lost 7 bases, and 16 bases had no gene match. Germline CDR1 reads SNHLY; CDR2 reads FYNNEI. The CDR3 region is CASTRSSQGARAYEQYF. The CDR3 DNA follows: TGTGCCAGCACCCGGAGCAGTCAGGGGGCCCGGGCCTACGAGCAGTACTTC.

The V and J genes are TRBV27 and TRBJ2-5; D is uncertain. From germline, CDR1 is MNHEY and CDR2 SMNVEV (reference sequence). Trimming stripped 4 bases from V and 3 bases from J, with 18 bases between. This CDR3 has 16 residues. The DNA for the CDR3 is TGTGCCAGCAGTTCCGATACCACCGGGTCAAAAGAGACCCAGTACTTC. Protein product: CASSSDTTGSKETQYF.